The sequence of this T cell receptor (beta chain) was determined in a study of blood T cell repertoires in COVID-19. Turning to the study itself: Samples came from the United States, Italy and Spain, spanning acute and convalescent COVID-19. From T cells, B-cell-depleted T cells, or PBMCs came the material, which was cDNA or gDNA.

The germline V gene encodes CDR1 SGHRS and CDR2 YFSETQ. The V end was cut by 7 bases, the J end by 3 bases, with 13 bases between. The CDR3 covers 14 residues. Here immunoSEQ multiplex PCR was the method, and the copy in TCRdb shows in-frame clones only, minus some. The table lists 75,000 to 80,000 clones, 91% of them singletons. The material sequenced was peripheral blood. The sequence came from a human donor in a cohort sampled during active COVID-19. This rearrangement joins TRBV5-1 to TRBJ2-2, with D perhaps TRBD1 (6 bases). CDR3: CASATGLDTGELFF. DNA for the CDR3: TGCGCCAGCGCCACAGGGTTGGACACCGGGGAGCTGTTTTTT.